The subject of this entry is one T cell receptor beta chain. The clone's antigen remains unknown. No much larger clone exists at a distance of one base, and base qualities are not known. The cohort was made up of 650 to 700 healthy bone marrow donors. At the time of sampling, all cohort members were nominally healthy, though unrecorded immune exposures were likely present. The donor tested CMV seropositive and was one of the 289 seropositive cohort members. A peripheral blood sample was provided by each donor, and peripheral blood mononuclear cells were used for TCR beta sequencing. Genomic DNA was extracted from the blood cell samples with the Qiagen DNeasy Blood Extraction Kit. Library preparation employed the immunoSEQ multiplex PCR assay. A mixture of 60 forward primers for TCR Vbeta segments and 13 reverse primers for TCR Jbeta segments was used in the multiplex PCR. The CDR3 region of rearranged TCR beta genes was amplified from genomic DNA with a multiplex PCR assay. The Illumina HiSeq System was used to sequence the amplified TCR beta libraries as 87-base-pair reads. Processing in the source paper ran as follows. A later analysis tallied 75 million to 85 million unique TCR beta chains across the 666 repertoires, and roughly 11 million of those chains were shared by two or more donors. Raw reads were error-corrected and collapsed into unique sequences with a nearest-neighbor algorithm that merged closely related sequences to remove PCR and sequencing errors. Alignment of CDR3 sequences to IMGT reference sequences was used to assign V, D and J gene segments. For a sequence to be retained, a match of at least six nucleotides to both a V gene segment and a J gene segment was required. A rearrangement was called productive if the CDR3 had no stop codons and remained in frame with V and J, and every other rearrangement was called non-productive. Following IMGT convention, CDR3 was defined as the stretch from the second conserved V-encoded cysteine up to the conserved J-encoded phenylalanine. The earlier analysis of about 590 of the donors excluded sequences that lacked an unambiguous match to a single V gene segment. In an earlier analysis of 450 to 750 of the donors, a V segment was called functional when productive rearrangements were above 56.7%, and segregating when the standard deviation between donors exceeded 5%. To diagnose cytomegalovirus status from the catalog of TCR beta chain sequences, a statistical classification framework was built. In a later analysis, V and J genes were assigned by comparing TCR nucleotide sequences against IMGT/GENE-DB human TR gene sequences. Using the TCRdist pipeline, a later analysis assigned CDR3 sequences along with most-parsimonious VDJ recombination scenarios. In a later analysis, each TCR beta chain was defined by its CDR3 amino acid sequence together with its V-gene family, and reads without a unique V-gene family were excluded. To address suspected cross-contamination and a sequencing artifact, a later analysis removed 592 highly shared, low-generation-probability nucleotide sequences. In a later analysis, a clonal expansion index was calculated for each public chain from normalized within-repertoire ranks of inferred template counts. In a later analysis, generation probabilities were computed using a VDJ recombination model fitted to out-of-frame rearrangements, and the results were checked against IGoR. In a later analysis, TCR-TCR, TCR-HLA and TCR-CMV co-occurrence was scored with hypergeometric tests, and a repertoire-size bias correction was applied to TCR pairs. False discovery rates were estimated in a later analysis by permuting HLA or CMV assignments 20 times. In a later analysis, co-occurring TCRs were grouped using DBSCAN, and TCRdist sequence similarity was added for clustering within HLA-allele-positive subsets. Repertoires with fewer than 30,000 or more than 120,000 public chains were left out of co-occurrence clustering, as were four to six repertoires with anomalous nucleotide sharing. TCRdb mirrors the immuneACCESS table, restricted to in-frame sequences. Some clones are absent from its copies; in checked studies, under half trace to an unresolved V gene, and the reason for the others is unknown. V, J and clone size are those of that table, while D and trimming were read from the DNA. The sample records 120,000 or so clones, more than 9% of which are singletons. Of the sample, about 4.7% falls within the top ten clones.

This entry comes from a study of cytomegalovirus exposure and HLA in healthy donors (dated by TCRdb to 2017 to 2019). Regarding the complete study: In an earlier analysis of 450 to 750 of the donors, 276 Gb of sequence data and approximately 100 million unique TCR beta sequences from about 190 million T cells were reported. An early release covering some 640 HLA-typed donors comprised approximately 290 gigabases of sequencing data and tens of millions of unique TCR sequences. Of the approximately 400 genotyped donors, 65% to 90% were placed in the genetic ancestry cluster associated with self-reported Caucasian donors. The study was designed to test whether signatures of past pathogen exposure could be identified by cataloging public T cell receptors. The T cell repertoires of 666 subjects were profiled by immunosequencing and related to cytomegalovirus serostatus. A separate validation cohort of approximately 120 different subjects was used in addition to the approximately 670-subject first cohort. High-throughput TCR immunosequencing, statistical association of individual TCRs with disease status, and machine learning were combined to predict cytomegalovirus infection status. In a later analysis, previously published TCR beta repertoires from 550 to 750 donors were re-analyzed and high-resolution HLA genotyping was added so that TCR occurrence patterns could be studied. In the later analysis, no new phenotypic data were used to find candidate immune exposures; instead, reliance was placed on TCR beta sequences and their occurrence across donors. An earlier analysis of around 540 of the donors applied high-throughput TCR beta sequencing to assess whether each TCR beta V gene segment acted as functional or pseudogenic. Donor age, sex, ethnicity and CMV serostatus were compiled together with the repertoire data. A later genetic analysis took genome-wide SNP genotypes for about 65% of the 666 donors and used that subset as a discovery cohort. All discovery cohort repertoires had been generated using a single sequencing platform. Both class I and class II loci were covered by HLA typing, at four-digit resolution. The number of typed donors differed by locus: 629-630 for A, B, C, DRB1 and DQB1; about 520 for DQA1; some 610 for DPA1; and 400 to 480 for DPB1. About five DR-DQ haplotypes were treated as single units for association and clustering because of strong linkage in the cohort. On average, around 240,000 unique TCR beta nucleotide sequences were sequenced per donor among about 400 genotyped donors of the cohort, with around 19% of those sequences being non-productive.

The germline V gene specifies MNHNS as CDR1 and SASEGT as CDR2. The CDR3 spans 14 residues, from the cysteine through the phenylalanine. Only CDR3 DNA is held: 42 bases, read in frame from base 1. The germline V end is reduced by 6 bases and the J end by 7 bases; junction bases left unmatched: 9. Results the study describes overall, beyond this receptor: Presence/absence analyses assumed roughly uniform sequencing depth across donors, an assumption that may not hold. The only immune exposure information available for the cohort was CMV serostatus. Most TCR sequences were observed very rarely across donors, whereas some public TCRs were present in many individuals. According to a later analysis, most CMV-associated TCR beta chains appeared to be HLA-restricted, and the HLA associations seemed to be driven largely by CMV exposure. In a later analysis, TCR association rates were found to vary across HLA loci, with the most associated TCRs seen for DRB1 alleles and the fewest for HLA-C alleles. Compared with the 666-donor mean, donors in an Asian-associated ancestry cluster had fewer N-insertions in productive TCRs, according to a later genetic analysis. Because HLA typing was missing for some donors at each locus, association tests included only the typed subset. Because counts were too low, more than 15 rarely observed V segments, including chromosome 9 orphons, were left out of the earlier analysis of approximately 580 of the donors. It was suggested by the authors that the approach could potentially be generalized to other disease states and immunological phenotypes. A cluster of highly shared sequence variants was judged likely to be a technical artifact of the sequencing pipeline. Linkage disequilibrium might explain the correlated functional status among segregating V segments, but an unknown experimental factor could not be ruled out. V-gene and J-gene trimming of TCR beta chains was associated with a missense DCLRE1C variant in a later genetic analysis, and the association was replicated in an independent cohort. A further reported finding was that TCR beta sequences accurately predicted the HLA-A and HLA-B alleles for most subjects in the first cohort. A few of the identified cytomegalovirus-associated TCR beta chains were confirmed in vitro to be specific for cytomegalovirus antigens. In a later analysis, HLA-associated TCR beta chains showed more clonal expansion and lower generation probabilities than non-associated chains that were equally common. The study gave a list of roughly 150 TCR beta chains associated with cytomegalovirus. When HLA alleles, especially DR and DQ, strongly co-occurred, TCR associations were difficult to assign to individual alleles. According to a later analysis, parvovirus B19, influenza, CMV and Epstein-Barr virus appeared linked to several top co-occurrence clusters. Broadly in line with IMGT annotations, most TCR beta V segments showed up in productive rearrangements about 90% or about 30% of the time in an earlier analysis of around 550 of the donors. The cohort was sequenced for TCR beta chains only, and without alpha or paired-chain data the features that could be detected were limited. Cytomegalovirus status was reported to be diagnosed by the classifier with high specificity and sensitivity in both the original and validation cohorts. A later analysis associated around 16,000 TCR beta sequences with specific HLA alleles at a false discovery rate of 0.05. Some IMGT-functional V segments, including TRBV6-2 and TRBV6-3, could not be told apart with the 87-base-pair reads, so those segments were excluded.

Here the chain combines TRBV6-1 and TRBJ2-4, and 7 bases in between align with TRBD2. Sequenced sample: PBMCs. The clonotype comes from a woman aged 18-35 years in good health and CMV-seropositive. This receptor has the CDR3 CASSRPGRGNIQYF. The nucleotide sequence reads TGTGCCAGCAGCCGGCCAGGGCGGGGGAACATTCAGTACTTC.